This T cell receptor beta chain was sequenced during a study of identical twins. TCRdb reprocessed the 5' RACE reads with MiXCR, giving one entry per CDR3 protein. The sample records 200,000 to 250,000 distinct CDR3 sequences, approximately 7.1% being singletons. General study points: Memory repertoires lacked the insertion deficit that abundant cord blood beta clonotypes showed.

This clonotype was counted many times. The antigen is undetermined. The data also belong to a second study, concerning T cells expressing NK-cell markers. That report notes: Sorting was limited to alpha-beta TCR-expressing T cells with an anti-gamma-delta TCR antibody in several experiments.

Sequencing used CD8+ T cells sorted from blood. This TCR was sampled from a woman between 18 and 30 years old in good health.

The CDR3 nucleotides are TGTGCCAGCGGGATGGGAGACCCCTACAATGAGCAGTTCTTC. Protein sequence: CASGMGDPYNEQFF. V is TRBV9 and J is TRBJ2-1; TRBD2 is a possible D gene (5 bases). The CDR3 spans 14 residues. V lost 7 bases and J lost 2, with 13 bases in between. The germline V gene has CDR1 SGDLS and CDR2 YYNGEE.